This is a list of T cell receptor beta chains from one sample in a study of CD8 T cells in Susac syndrome. TCRdb processed the immunoSEQ multiplex PCR reads anew with MiXCR; each CDR3 protein has one entry. The sample has 400,000 or so distinct CDR3 sequences, about 85% seen once; the top ten hold 0.12%. The source material was CD8+ T cells from PBMCs. The receptors come from a human donor with multiple sclerosis. Both conserved end residues are part of each CDR3. The D gene is left open where the match is weak.

J,V,length,D,CDR3,DNA
TRBJ2-2,TRBV5-8,14,-,CASFSSVNTGELFF,TGTGCCAGCTTTTCGTCGGTGAACACCGGGGAGCTGTTTTTT
TRBJ2-3,TRBV28,17,-,CASSLVPPGGIHDTQYF,TGTGCCAGCAGTTTGGTGCCCCCTGGGGGGATCCACGATACGCAGTATTTT
TRBJ2-7,TRBV11-2,16,TRBD1,CASSLVPGQGFHEQYF,TGTGCCAGCAGCTTAGTGCCGGGACAGGGGTTCCACGAGCAGTACTTC
TRBJ1-2,TRBV9,17,TRBD1,CASSGRPTGSRDYGYTF,TGTGCCAGCAGCGGGAGACCGACAGGGTCGAGAGACTATGGCTACACCTTC
TRBJ2-1,TRBV6-4,14,-,CASSDGTIHNEQFF,TGTGCCAGCAGTGACGGGACCATACACAATGAGCAGTTCTTC
TRBJ2-3,TRBV28,17,TRBD2,CATDPGLAAPGTDTQYF,TGTGCCACCGATCCGGGACTAGCGGCCCCTGGCACAGATACGCAGTATTTT
TRBJ1-1,TRBV29-1,13,-,CSVLGHMNTEAFF,TGCAGCGTTCTAGGACATATGAACACTGAAGCTTTCTTT
TRBJ2-3,TRBV20-1,17,TRBD2,CSATPPGLATFTDTQYF,TGCAGTGCCACGCCCCCGGGACTAGCGACGTTCACAGATACGCAGTATTTT
TRBJ2-5,TRBV7-2,15,TRBD2,CASSPRLAPRETQYF,TGTGCCAGCAGCCCGAGACTAGCGCCTCGGGAGACCCAGTACTTC
TRBJ2-3,TRBV7-7,13,-,CASSLGDPDTQYF,TGTGCTAGCAGCTTGGGGGACCCAGATACGCAGTATTTT
TRBJ2-7,TRBV6-5,14,-,CASSYFRTRYEQYF,TGTGCCAGCAGTTATTTCAGGACCCGCTACGAGCAGTACTTC
TRBJ2-7,TRBV5-6,15,-,CASSAMDGPIYEQYF,TGTGCCAGCAGCGCGATGGACGGTCCGATCTACGAGCAGTACTTC
TRBJ1-1,TRBV4-1,15,TRBD1,CASSSWTGNVPGAFF,TGCGCCAGCAGCTCGTGGACAGGGAATGTCCCTGGAGCTTTCTTT